A single TCR beta chain is shown here with its context. This clone's antigen is unknown. It has no much larger one-base neighbor in the sample; base qualities were not kept. These data belong to a study of regulatory T cells in long-lasting Graves disease (dated by TCRdb to the early 2020s). With regard to the full study: Patients with newly diagnosed Graves' disease had been on antithyroid drugs for under 3 months. A total of about 33 samples were covered by TCR sequencing, comprising roughly 13 persistent and some 20 newly diagnosed Graves' disease patients. This study used TCR sequencing and RNA sequencing of peripheral blood to compare persistent Graves' disease patients against newly diagnosed Graves' disease patients. The study took place in China and was registered as a clinical trial.

Overall study results and their limits: Sequencing and analysis were restricted to the TCR beta chain. The authors acknowledged the small sample size as a limitation that may reduce accuracy. Lower TCR Shannon entropy and fewer highly expanded clones were observed in persistent Graves' disease patients than in newly diagnosed patients, which suggested clonal expansion. Because the primary lesion, thyroid tissue, could not be accessed, the study looked at peripheral blood alone. A larger number of public clonotypes was shared among persistent patients (2,741) than among newly diagnosed patients (around 970).

The library was generated by multiplex PCR. TCRdb names Illumina HiSeq 4000 as the instrument used. TCR beta libraries were built with iRepertoire HTBI primers and Arm-PCR amplification of CDR3 regions. Gel purification was performed on PCR products prior to sequencing. On the study's bioinformatics: Across samples, around 62 TRBV and 13 to 15 TRBJ segments were identified and used for gene usage analysis of CDR3 amino acid clonotypes. Filtered high-quality paired reads were merged into contigs using COPE and FqMerger. BLAST was used to align contigs to the IMGT TRBV, TRBD and TRBJ reference genes, and CDR3 was defined following IMGT. Any clonotype with a frequency above 0.1% was counted as a highly expanded clone. Repertoire diversity was measured by Shannon entropy, and V-J evenness by the Gini coefficient. Clonotypes shared by more than one individual were considered public. TCRdb took the public reads, trimmed them with fastp at Q25, ran MiXCR for clone calling and kept in-frame beta chains. Here each entry gathers all rows of one CDR3 protein and keeps the most common genes and DNA. The authors' filters were not applied to this entry. The sample contains about 360,000 distinct CDR3 sequences, around 15% of them found a single time. The leading ten clones occupy just over 20% of the sample.

The time point label, as the study defines it: newly diagnosed GD, antithyroid drugs for less than 3 months. RNA was extracted from PBMCs in TRIzol for both TCR sequencing and RNA sequencing. Graves' disease was diagnosed according to American Thyroid Association guidelines. The patients came from an endocrinology department in Xi'an, China. Each patient gave 7 to 9.5 milliliters of peripheral blood, collected in an EDTA anticoagulant tube. Ficoll Paque Plus density gradient separation was used to isolate PBMCs, and no further T cell sorting was done. An Agilent 2100 Bioanalyzer and agarose gel were used to check RNA quality, and a NanoDrop 2000 was used to measure RNA concentration. This same sample was also taken into another study, of T cells in Graves' hyperthyroidism and ophthalmopathy. The second investigation adds: Stable Graves' hyperthyroidism was defined as no progression to ophthalmopathy during 18 months of follow-up. Hyperthyroidism patients were newly diagnosed, had a disease duration of under 2 months, and were aged 18 to 65 years. The study excluded patients with uncontrolled infections, other autoimmune diseases, pregnancy or lactation. Clinical symptoms, serum thyroxine and TRAb, thyroid ultrasound, and orbital computed tomography formed the basis for the diagnoses. The TCR CDR3 was subjected to a first round of RT-PCR using the HTBI primer set and the Qiagen OneStep RT-PCR kit. Most expanded thyroid clonotypes (frequency above 0.001) were also detected in blood, suggesting blood repertoires may reflect thyroid immune responses. Ophthalmopathy was separated from stable hyperthyroidism by a 13 V-J signature model, with around 90% sensitivity and just over 81% specificity obtained in cross-validation and 80%/75% obtained in testing. In validation, the model predicted progression to ophthalmopathy with just under 71% sensitivity and approximately 78% specificity, a median of approximately 6.5 months before onset. TCR V-J signatures able to tell the groups apart were searched for in a discovery cohort of 95 to 100 patients, of whom 40 to 45 had Graves' ophthalmopathy and 57 had stable Graves' hyperthyroidism. Whether ophthalmopathy could be predicted prospectively was tested in an independent validation cohort made up of under 20 hyperthyroidism patients plus 17 patients who later progressed to ophthalmopathy. The 75 to 100 discovery patients were divided at random into training and test sets in a 7:3 ratio. In addition, the study compared T-cell repertoires in thyroid tissue and in blood from roughly 6 Graves' hyperthyroidism patients. After sampling, hyperthyroidism patients received methimazole starting at 30 mg daily, and ophthalmopathy patients received high-dose intravenous methylprednisolone. Libraries were constructed in a second round of multiplex PCR, after which size selection and purification were performed. Paired-end sequencing of the libraries was performed with 100 bp reads on an Illumina HiSeq2000. SOAPnuke was used to process the raw data, removing reads that contained adapters or uncalled bases, had a mean Phred below 15, or lacked an exact match to the constant primer or identifier. COPE v1.2.5 was used to merge high-quality paired reads, and clonotypes were defined as unique nucleotide sequences. MiTCR v1.1 was used to align clonotypes to the IMGT TRBV, TRBD and TRBJ reference segments. The analysis included only V-J combinations with a frequency above 0.0001, which together covered 99% to 99.2% of the repertoires. The TCS score was defined as F50 (clonal expansion) divided by E x V (chaos), with BLOSUM62-based TCRdist calculated between CDR3 peptides within each V-J. Welch's t-statistics and random forest reduced around 510 V-J features to fewer than 15, which were used in a naive Bayes classifier (R e1071). Sample size was not statistically predetermined, and blinding of investigators to group allocation was not performed. The paper reports TCR Vbeta CDR3 sequencing of approximately 130 peripheral blood samples: under 45 ophthalmopathy, 75 to 80 hyperthyroidism and approximately 17 progressor patients.

This sequence originates from a woman aged 18 to 35 with Graves disease. Donor details come from another sample of the same person, matched by shared clones. The input for sequencing was peripheral blood mononuclear cells (PBMCs), taken at new diagnosis, from a patient treated with antithyroid drugs.

The CDR3: CATSRDRGLGERGYTF. The nucleotide sequence reads TGTGCCACCAGCAGAGATCGTGGGTTGGGGGAACGTGGCTACACCTTC. The rearranged segments are TRBV15 and TRBJ1-2; perhaps TRBD1 is the D gene, with 5 bases matching. As encoded in the germline V gene (reference sequence), CDR1 is LNHNV while CDR2 is YYDKDF. V was cut back by 0 bases and J by 7 bases, leaving a gap of 18 bases between them. Spanning cysteine to phenylalanine, the CDR3 consists of 16 amino acids. Just CDR3 DNA is preserved here, 48 bases in frame from base 1.